The rows below give T cell receptor beta chains drawn from one sample of a study of molecular identifiers for immune sequencing clone quantification. In TCRdb, the PCR reads were re-called with MiXCR into one record per CDR3 protein. The sample lists some 320,000 distinct CDR3 sequences, roughly a quarter seen once, with around 0.7% in the top ten. The sequenced sample was naive CD8+ T cells from blood, with Jurkat cell RNA spiked in. Receptors were obtained from a human donor in good health. Some libraries in this study had Jurkat cell RNA spiked in. Both conserved end residues are part of each CDR3. The D gene is left open where the match is weak. Some rows have no size entry. The others give once, few or many, or a class for an expanded clone.

cdr3_length j_call v_call d_call clone_size cdr3_nt cdr3_aa
16 TRBJ2-3 TRBV7-9 - - TGTGCCAGCAGCATACCCGGGGGCCTGTACAAAGATACGCAGTATTTT CASSIPGGLYKDTQYF
16 TRBJ2-1 TRBV4-3 TRBD1 few TGCGCCAGCAGCCAAGATCGACAGGGGCGCTACAATGAGCAGTTCTTC CASSQDRQGRYNEQFF
12 TRBJ1-5 TRBV7-9 - many TGTGCCAGCAGCACCATCAATCAGCCCCAGCATTTT CASSTINQPQHF
16 TRBJ1-1 TRBV2 - many TGTGCCAGCAGTGAAGTGTTGGTACAGGGTGAGACTGAAGCTTTCTTT CASSEVLVQGETEAFF
13 TRBJ2-3 TRBV29-1 - - TGCAGCGTTGGTAGGGGTCTCCCCGCTACGCAGTATTTT CSVGRGLPATQYF
13 TRBJ2-7 TRBV5-8 - - TGTGCCAGCAGCTGGTGGCAGGGGACCGAGCAGTACTTC CASSWWQGTEQYF
14 TRBJ1-5 TRBV23-1 - once TGCGCCAGCAGAGTAAAAACTGGTCAATCAGCCCAGCATTTT CASRVKTGQSAQHF
17 TRBJ2-4 TRBV7-9 - few TGTGCCAGCAGCTTAGTCGGCGTCGAGAGAGCCAAAAACATTCAGTACTTC CASSLVGVERAKNIQYF
12 TRBJ2-7 TRBV6-5 TRBD1 - TGTGCCAGCACGGACAGGGGCTACGAGCAGTACTTC CASTDRGYEQYF
17 TRBJ2-5 TRBV29-1 TRBD1 many TGCAGCGGATTGACGCTGGGACAGGCAGTGTTGAAAGAGACCCAGTACTTC CSGLTLGQAVLKETQYF
15 TRBJ2-3 TRBV29-1 - many TGCAGCGTTGAAGATCACCAGGACCGCACAGATACGCAGTATTTT CSVEDHQDRTDTQYF
14 TRBJ1-1 TRBV20-1 TRBD1 - TGCAGTGCTAGAGGACAGGGGGCTAACGCTGAAGCTTTCTTT CSARGQGANAEAFF
15 TRBJ2-2 TRBV20-1 - many TGCAGTGCTAGAGATTGGGGGGCGAACACCGGGGAGCTGTTTTTT CSARDWGANTGELFF
14 TRBJ2-2 TRBV15 TRBD2 - TGTGCCTCCAGCAGGGAGCGGGATAGCGGGGAGCTGTTTTTT CASSRERDSGELFF
15 TRBJ2-7 TRBV4-3 TRBD1 - TGCGCCCGCAGCCCGGTGGAGACAGGGTCCGACGAGCAGTACTTC CARSPVETGSDEQYF
15 TRBJ2-7 TRBV4-3 TRBD1 many TGCGCCAGCAGCCAAGATGTCCAGGGGGTTTACGAGCAGTACTTC CASSQDVQGVYEQYF
14 TRBJ2-5 TRBV5-1 - many TGCGCCAGCAGCAGGACTACCCTCTCGGAGACCCAGTACTTC CASSRTTLSETQYF
15 TRBJ2-7 TRBV6-2/TRBV6-3 - - TGTGCCAGCAGTTACCACGTAGGGGACGCCTACGAGCAGTACTTC CASSYHVGDAYEQYF
15 TRBJ2-5 TRBV27 - - TGTGCCAGCAGTTCCCTCCTGGGACCAGCGGAGACCCAGTACTTC CASSSLLGPAETQYF
13 TRBJ1-4 TRBV3-1 - - TGTGCCAGCAGCCAAGAAATAAATGAAAAACTGTTTTTT CASSQEINEKLFF
13 TRBJ2-7 TRBV5-1 - many TGCGCCAGCGGCGGGACCCCCGCCGACGAGCAGTACTTC CASGGTPADEQYF
15 TRBJ2-5 TRBV24-1 - - TGTGCCACCAGTGATTCAGCAGGGTTACGGGAGACCCAGTACTTC CATSDSAGLRETQYF
13 TRBJ2-4 TRBV27 - - TGTCCCGTGAAAGGTCTCCCCAAAAACATTCAGTACTTC CPVKGLPKNIQYF
11 TRBJ1-1 TRBV27 - many TGTGCCAGCAGCCGAAACAGTGAAGCTTTCTTT CASSRNSEAFF